Below are 10 T cell receptor beta chains sequenced from a single sample in a study of T cell responses to AZD1222 COVID-19 vaccine. The method was immunoSEQ multiplex PCR; TCRdb's version includes in-frame clones alone and lacks a portion of them. The sample carries some 170,000 clones, around 90% recorded once. The sample in question was peripheral blood, obtained on day 0 of AZD1222 vaccination. The receptor source for this set is an adult in good health.

The rearrangement joins TRBV7-8 to TRBJ2-6; no clear D. This CDR3 is 17 amino acids long. CDR1 is SGHVS and CDR2 is FQNEAQ in the germline V gene. V lost 5 bases, J lost 0 bases, and 14 bases lay in between. The CDR3 nucleotides read TGTGCCAGCAGCATCAGGATCCCACCCTCTGGGGCCAACGTCCTGACTTTC. Translating it yields CASSIRIPPSGANVLTF.

This rearrangement joins TRBV11-2 to TRBJ1-3, with TRBD1 as a possible D gene (6 bases). Germline CDR1 and CDR2: SGHAT and FQNNGV. CDR3 length: 14 amino acids. The ends were cut back, 5 bases at V and 4 bases at J, with 12 bases in the middle. The chain's CDR3 is CASSEQGTGNTIYF. The CDR3 DNA reads as TGTGCCAGCAGCGAACAGGGTACCGGAAACACCATATATTTT.

V usage is TRBV5-1 and J usage is TRBJ2-2, with D possibly being TRBD1 (6 bases). Germline V gene sequence: CDR1 SGHRS, CDR2 YFSETQ. The length of the CDR3 is 16 residues. V gave up 1 base and J gave up 0 bases, with 10 bases separating them. CDR3 amino acids: CASSLLGTTNTGELFF. In DNA, the CDR3 is TGCGCCAGCAGCTTGTTAGGGACAACGAACACCGGGGAGCTGTTTTTT.

The chain is built from TRBV19 and TRBJ2-5; unclear D gene. The CDR3 loop spans 12 amino acids. V shed 5 bases and J shed 6 bases, with 10 bases lying between them. Per the germline V gene, CDR1 is LNHDA and CDR2 is SQIVND (reference sequence). The CDR3 here is CASSSGLQTQYF. The CDR3 DNA follows: TGTGCCAGTAGTTCTGGGTTACAGACCCAGTACTTC.

The chain has TRBV3-1 (or the pseudogene TRBV3-2) and TRBJ1-3; no clear D. The germline gives CDR1 LGHDT, CDR2 YNNKEL (reference sequence). V was clipped by 1 base and J by 4 bases, with 8 bases between them. This CDR3 has 14 amino acids. Here the CDR3 reads CASSQGGGGNTIYF. The CDR3 coding sequence is TGTGCCAGCAGCCAAGGGGGAGGGGGAAACACCATATATTTT.

The chain is built from TRBV21-1 and TRBJ2-5; the table's D call, TRBD2, was not checked against the DNA. TRBV21-1 is classified as a pseudogene. The CDR3 loop spans 19 amino acids. The CDR3 is CASSKVQRGLAGGQETQYF. CDR3 DNA: TGTGCCAGCAGCAAAGTCCAACGGGGGCTAGCGGGAGGCCAAGAGACCCAGTACTTC.

The genes are TRBV6-8 and TRBJ1-1; D remains ambiguous. CDR3 length: 13 amino acids. Germline CDR1 MNHGY, CDR2 SAAAGT. The V end was cut by 2 bases, the J end by 7 bases, with 11 bases between. The CDR3 nucleotides read TGTGCCAGCAGTTACGGGAGGGTTCGTGAAGCTTTCTTT. Protein product: CASSYGRVREAFF.

This chain links TRBV7-8 with TRBJ2-7; no reliable D call. This CDR3 has 12 residues. Germline CDR1 reads SGHVS; CDR2 reads FQNEAQ. Trimming removed 2 bases at V and 4 bases at J, with 6 bases between. The CDR3 reads CASSLSGYEQYF. The CDR3 DNA reads TGTGCCAGCAGCTTATCTGGTTACGAGCAGTACTTC.

The chain employs TRBV5-4 and TRBJ2-6, with D hard to call. The CDR3 is made up of 16 amino acids. Germline CDR1 reads SGHNT; CDR2 reads YYREEE (reference sequence). Trimming took 2 bases from V and 2 from J, leaving 11 bases between them. For the CDR3, the DNA is TGTGCCAGCAGCTTATCGACGAGGACTGGGGCCAACGTCCTGACTTTC. Amino acid sequence: CASSLSTRTGANVLTF.

J is TRBJ2-2 and V is TRBV28, with 15 bases that match TRBD2. The CDR3 consists of 17 residues. The junction had 5 bases not matched to a gene; V was cut back by 5 bases and J by 4 bases. Germline-derived CDR1 and CDR2 are MDHEN and SYDVKM. In nucleotides, the CDR3 is TGTGCCAGCAGTCCCTGGACTAGCGGGGGGGCCACCGGGGAGCTGTTTTTT. As protein: CASSPWTSGGATGELFF.